The source of this T cell receptor (beta chain) is a study of siplizumab effects on memory and regulatory T cells. Overall study results and limits: Tracing alloreactive clones into unstimulated subsets worked for only a minor fraction of them. Naive T cells were seen as more diverse than memory cells and as major alloresponse contributors.

A note on this clone: What it binds is not known.

Each sample yielded about 1.1 x 10^5 assayed TCR templates. The protocol was immunoSEQ multiplex PCR, while the TCRdb copy is restricted to in-frame clones and leaves out a portion. The repertoire holds about 100,000 clones, with around 93% as singletons. The receptor was isolated from a human donor in good health. The sample comprised non-Treg CD4+ T cells sorted from blood.

The CDR3 coding sequence is TGTGCCAGCAGTGAAACGGCTAGCGGGAGGCCACAAGAGACCCAGTACTTC. Residues: CASSETASGRPQETQYF. The chain employs TRBV2 and TRBJ2-5; 11 positions agree with TRBD2. Looked up from germline, CDR1 is SNHLY and CDR2 is FYNNEI. The CDR3 has 17 residues. The J segment lost 2 bases and the V segment lost 2 bases, leaving 7 bases of the junction unmatched.